This T cell receptor (beta chain) appears in the sequencing data of a study of blood T cells in healthy people across ages. For the second PCR, which ran for about 7 to 12 cycles, a sample-barcoded 5' primer and a J-beta primer mix were used. TCRdb reprocessed the 5' RACE reads with MiXCR, giving one entry per CDR3 protein. In the table there are 1.5 million to 2 million distinct CDR3 sequences, 28% of which are singletons. The CDR3 is 14 residues long. Germline lookup yields CDR1 KGHDR and CDR2 SFDVKD. V was pared by 1 base and J by 6 bases, with 10 bases between. The chain has TRBV24-1 and TRBJ2-3; a weak D match, TRBD2 (5 bases). This sequence originates from a woman between 25 and 40 years old in good health. Sequencing was done on a sample of blood. The CDR3 reads CATSDFRPGDTQYF. Written as DNA, the CDR3 is TGTGCCACCAGTGATTTCCGGCCGGGGGATACGCAGTATTTT.